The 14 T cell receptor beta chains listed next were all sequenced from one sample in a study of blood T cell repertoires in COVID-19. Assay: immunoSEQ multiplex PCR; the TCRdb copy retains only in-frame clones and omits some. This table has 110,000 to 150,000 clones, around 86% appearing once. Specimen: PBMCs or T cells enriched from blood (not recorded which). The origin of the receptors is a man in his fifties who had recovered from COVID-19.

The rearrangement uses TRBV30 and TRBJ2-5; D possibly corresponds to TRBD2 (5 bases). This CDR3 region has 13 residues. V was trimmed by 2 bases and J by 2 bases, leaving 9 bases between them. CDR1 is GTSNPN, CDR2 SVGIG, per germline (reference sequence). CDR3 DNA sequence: TGTGCCTGGAGTCGGACTCAGCAAGAGACCCAGTACTTC. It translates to CAWSRTQQETQYF.

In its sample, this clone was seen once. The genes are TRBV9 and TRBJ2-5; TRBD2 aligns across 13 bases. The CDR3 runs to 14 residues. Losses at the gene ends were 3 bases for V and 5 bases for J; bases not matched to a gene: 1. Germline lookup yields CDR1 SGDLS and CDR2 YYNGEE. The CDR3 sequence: CASSATSGGETQYF. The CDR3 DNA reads TGTGCCAGCAGCGCGACTAGCGGGGGGGAGACCCAGTACTTC. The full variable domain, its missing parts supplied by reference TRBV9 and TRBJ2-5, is DSGVTQTPKHLITATGQRVTLRCSPRSGDLSVYWYQQSLDQGLQFLIQYYNGEERAKGNILERFSAQQFPDLHSELNLSSLELGDSALYFCASSATSGGETQYFGPGTRLLVL.

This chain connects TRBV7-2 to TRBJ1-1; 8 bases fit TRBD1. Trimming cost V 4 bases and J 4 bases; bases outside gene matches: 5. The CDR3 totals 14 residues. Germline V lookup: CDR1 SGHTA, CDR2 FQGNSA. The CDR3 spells CASSYNRGGTEAFF. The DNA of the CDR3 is TGTGCCAGCAGCTACAACAGGGGGGGCACTGAAGCTTTCTTT. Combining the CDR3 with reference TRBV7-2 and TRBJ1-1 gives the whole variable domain GAGVSQSPSNKVTEKGKDVELRCDPISGHTALYWYRQSLGQGLEFLIYFQGNSAPDKSGLPSDRFSAERTGGSVSTLTIQRTQQEDSAVYLCASSYNRGGTEAFFGQGTRLTVV.

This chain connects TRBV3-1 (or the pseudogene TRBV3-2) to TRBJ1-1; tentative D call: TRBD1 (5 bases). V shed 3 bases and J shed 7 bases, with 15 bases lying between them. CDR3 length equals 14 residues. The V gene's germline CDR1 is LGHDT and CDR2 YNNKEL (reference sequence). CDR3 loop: CASSQSPGGLEAFF. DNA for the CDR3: TGTGCCAGCAGCCAGTCCCCGGGGGGACTTGAAGCTTTCTTT.

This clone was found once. The CDR3 protein is CASSRMPDGELFF. DNA of the CDR3: TGCGCCAGCAGCCGCATGCCAGACGGGGAGCTGTTTTTT. The V and J genes are TRBV5-1 and TRBJ2-2, with no clear D. V gave up 4 bases and J gave up 7 bases, with 11 bases separating them. Germline CDR1 and CDR2: SGHRS and YFSETQ. The CDR3 sequence is 13 residues long. The whole variable domain, remainder taken from reference TRBV5-1 and TRBJ2-2, is KAGVTQTPRYLIKTRGQQVTLSCSPISGHRSVSWYQQTPGQGLQFLFEYFSETQRNKGNFPGRFSGRQFSNSRSEMNVSTLELGDSALYLCASSRMPDGELFFGEGSRLTVL.

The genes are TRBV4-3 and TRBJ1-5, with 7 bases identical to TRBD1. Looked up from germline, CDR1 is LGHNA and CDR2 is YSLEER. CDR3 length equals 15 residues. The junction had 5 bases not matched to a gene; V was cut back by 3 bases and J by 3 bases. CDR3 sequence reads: CASSHQTGYNQPQHF. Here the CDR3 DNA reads TGCGCCAGCAGCCACCAGACAGGGTACAATCAGCCCCAGCATTTT.

In DNA form, the CDR3 reads TGTGCCGGGGGACAGTCGCCCTATTCACCCCTCCACTTT. Its translation is CAGGQSPYSPLHF. The chain has TRBV6-5 and TRBJ1-6; TRBD1 matches 7 bases. Losses at the gene ends were 11 bases for V and 8 bases for J; bases not matched to a gene: 9. Germline assignment: CDR1 MNHEY and CDR2 SVGAGI. This CDR3 is built from 13 residues.

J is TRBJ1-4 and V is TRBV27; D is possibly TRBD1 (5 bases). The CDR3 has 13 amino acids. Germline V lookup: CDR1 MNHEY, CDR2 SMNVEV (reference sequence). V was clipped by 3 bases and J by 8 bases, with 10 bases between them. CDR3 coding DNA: TGTGCCAGCAGTTTTTGGGGGAGGGAAAAACTGTTTTTT. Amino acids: CASSFWGREKLFF.

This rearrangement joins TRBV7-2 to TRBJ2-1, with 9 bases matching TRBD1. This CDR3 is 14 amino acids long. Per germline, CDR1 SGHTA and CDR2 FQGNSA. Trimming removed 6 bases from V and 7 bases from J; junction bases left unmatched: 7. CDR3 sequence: CASSGQGFRNEQFF. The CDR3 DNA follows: TGTGCCAGCAGTGGACAGGGGTTTAGAAATGAGCAGTTCTTC.

The CDR3 region has the DNA TGTGCCACCAGTGATTTGAAGAGGGCGAACACCGGGGAGCTGTTTTTT. It specifies CATSDLKRANTGELFF. The rearrangement links TRBV24-1 to TRBJ2-2, with D tentatively TRBD2 (5 bases). The CDR3 runs to 16 residues. V dropped 0 bases and J dropped 0 bases, with 7 bases sitting between them. From germline, CDR1 is KGHDR and CDR2 SFDVKD.

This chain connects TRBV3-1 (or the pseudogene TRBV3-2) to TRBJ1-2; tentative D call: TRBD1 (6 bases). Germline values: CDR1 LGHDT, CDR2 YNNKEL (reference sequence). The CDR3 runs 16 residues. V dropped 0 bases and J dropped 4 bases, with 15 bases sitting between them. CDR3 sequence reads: CASSQDCGGRGYGYTF. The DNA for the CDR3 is TGTGCCAGCAGCCAAGATTGCGGGGGGCGCGGCTATGGCTACACCTTC.

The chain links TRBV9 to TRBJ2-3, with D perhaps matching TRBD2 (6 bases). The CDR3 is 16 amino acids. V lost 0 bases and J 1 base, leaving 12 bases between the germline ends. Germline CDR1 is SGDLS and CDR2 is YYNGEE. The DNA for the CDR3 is TGTGCCAGCAGCGTAGAGGAGGGTGGACGCACAGATACGCAGTATTTT. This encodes CASSVEEGGRTDTQYF.

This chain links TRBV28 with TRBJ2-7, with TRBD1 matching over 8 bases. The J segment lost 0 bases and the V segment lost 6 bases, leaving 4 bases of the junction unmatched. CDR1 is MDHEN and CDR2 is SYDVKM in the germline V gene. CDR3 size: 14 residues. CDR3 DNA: TGTGCCAGCAGGGGACAGGTACACTCCTACGAGCAGTACTTC. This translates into CASRGQVHSYEQYF.

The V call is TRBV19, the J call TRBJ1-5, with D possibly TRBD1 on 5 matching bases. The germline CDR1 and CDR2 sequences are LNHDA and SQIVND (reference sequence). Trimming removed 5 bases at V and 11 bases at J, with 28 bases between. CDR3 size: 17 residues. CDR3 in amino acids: CASSGGGLAGPVEAQHF. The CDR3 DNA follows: TGTGCCAGTAGTGGGGGAGGTTTGGCGGGCCCCGTGGAAGCCCAGCATTTT.